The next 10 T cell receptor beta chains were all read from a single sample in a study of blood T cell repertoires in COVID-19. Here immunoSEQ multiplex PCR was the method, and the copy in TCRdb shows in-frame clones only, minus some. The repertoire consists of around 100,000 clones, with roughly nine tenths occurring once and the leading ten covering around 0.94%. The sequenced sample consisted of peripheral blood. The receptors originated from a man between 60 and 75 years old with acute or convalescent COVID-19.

The CDR3 DNA is TGTGCCATTCTGCTACCGGGAACTAACACTGAAGCTTTCTTT. Amino acids: CAILLPGTNTEAFF. The chain couples TRBV2 to TRBJ1-1; D is undetermined. V was trimmed by 10 bases and J by 2 bases, leaving 17 bases between them. This CDR3 spans 14 amino acids. Per germline, CDR1 SNHLY and CDR2 FYNNEI. The variable domain in full, completed from reference TRBV2 and TRBJ1-1, reads EPEVTQTPSHQVTQMGQEVILRCVPISNHLYFYWYRQILGQKVEFLVSFYNNEISEKSEIFDDQFSVERPDGSNFTLKIRSTKLEDSAMYFCAILLPGTNTEAFFGQGTRLTVV.

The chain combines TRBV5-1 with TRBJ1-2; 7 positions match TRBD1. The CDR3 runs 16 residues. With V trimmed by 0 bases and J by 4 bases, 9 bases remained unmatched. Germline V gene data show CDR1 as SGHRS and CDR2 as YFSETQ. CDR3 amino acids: CASSLGIITGAYGYTF. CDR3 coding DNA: TGCGCCAGCAGCTTGGGGATTATAACAGGGGCCTATGGCTACACCTTC. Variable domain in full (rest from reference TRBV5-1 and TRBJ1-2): KAGVTQTPRYLIKTRGQQVTLSCSPISGHRSVSWYQQTPGQGLQFLFEYFSETQRNKGNFPGRFSGRQFSNSRSEMNVSTLELGDSALYLCASSLGIITGAYGYTFGSGTRLTVV.

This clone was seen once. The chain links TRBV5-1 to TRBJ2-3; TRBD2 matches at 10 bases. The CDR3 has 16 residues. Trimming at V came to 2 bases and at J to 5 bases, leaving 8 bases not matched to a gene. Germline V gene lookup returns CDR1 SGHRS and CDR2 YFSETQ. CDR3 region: CASSLTSGMGGDTQYF. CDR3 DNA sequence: TGCGCCAGCAGCTTAACTAGCGGGATGGGCGGAGATACGCAGTATTTT.

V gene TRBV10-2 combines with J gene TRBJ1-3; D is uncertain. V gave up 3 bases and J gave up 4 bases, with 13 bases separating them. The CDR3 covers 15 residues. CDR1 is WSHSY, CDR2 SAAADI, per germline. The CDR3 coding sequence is TGCGCCAGCAGTGACCCCGGTACGATAGGAAACACCATATATTTT. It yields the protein CASSDPGTIGNTIYF.

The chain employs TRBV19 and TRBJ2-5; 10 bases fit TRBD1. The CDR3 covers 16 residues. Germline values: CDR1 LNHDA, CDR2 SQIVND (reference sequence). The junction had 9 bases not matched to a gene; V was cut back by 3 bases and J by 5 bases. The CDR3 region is CASSIPTGGAWETQYF. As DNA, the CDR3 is TGTGCCAGTAGTATCCCGACAGGGGGCGCGTGGGAGACCCAGTACTTC. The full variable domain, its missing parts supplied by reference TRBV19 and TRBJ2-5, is DGGITQSPKYLFRKEGQNVTLSCEQNLNHDAMYWYRQDPGQGLRLIYYSQIVNDFQKGDIAEGYSVSREKKESFPLTVTSAQKNPTAFYLCASSIPTGGAWETQYFGPGTRLLVL.

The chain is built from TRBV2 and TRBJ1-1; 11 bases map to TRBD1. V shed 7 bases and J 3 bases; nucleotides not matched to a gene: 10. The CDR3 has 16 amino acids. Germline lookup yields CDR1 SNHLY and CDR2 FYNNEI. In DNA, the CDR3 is TGTGCCAGCATCCTGGGACAGGGGGAAAGGGACACTGAAGCTTTCTTT. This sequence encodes CASILGQGERDTEAFF.

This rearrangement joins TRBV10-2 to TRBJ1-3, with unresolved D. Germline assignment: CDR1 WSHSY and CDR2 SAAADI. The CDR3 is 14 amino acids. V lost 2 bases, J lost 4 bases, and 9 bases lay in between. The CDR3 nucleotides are TGCGCCAGCAGTGAGGAGGCGTGGGGAAACACCATATATTTT. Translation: CASSEEAWGNTIYF.

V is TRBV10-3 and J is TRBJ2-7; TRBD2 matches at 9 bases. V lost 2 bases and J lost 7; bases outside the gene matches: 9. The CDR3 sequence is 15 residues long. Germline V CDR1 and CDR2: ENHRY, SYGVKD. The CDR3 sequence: CAISEVAGGPGEQYF. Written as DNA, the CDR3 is TGTGCCATCAGTGAGGTGGCGGGAGGGCCGGGGGAGCAGTACTTC.

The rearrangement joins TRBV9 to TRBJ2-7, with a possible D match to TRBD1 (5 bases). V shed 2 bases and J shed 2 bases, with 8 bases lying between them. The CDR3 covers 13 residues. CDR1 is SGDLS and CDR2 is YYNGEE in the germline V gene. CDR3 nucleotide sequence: TGTGCCAGCAGCGTGGGGCCGACCTACGAGCAGTACTTC. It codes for CASSVGPTYEQYF.

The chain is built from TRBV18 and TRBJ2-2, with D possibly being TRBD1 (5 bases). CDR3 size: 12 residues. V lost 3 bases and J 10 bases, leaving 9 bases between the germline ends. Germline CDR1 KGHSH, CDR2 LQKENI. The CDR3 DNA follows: TGTGCCAGCTCACCGGGTGGGGCGGAGCTGTTTTTT. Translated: CASSPGGAELFF.